This passage covers 26 T cell receptor beta chains from one sample sequenced in a study of molecular identifiers for immune sequencing clone quantification. MiXCR was run by TCRdb on the PCR reads, yielding one entry per CDR3 protein. The data contain approximately 500,000 distinct CDR3 sequences, roughly 25% of them singletons. The specimen sequenced was naive CD8+ T cells from blood, with Jurkat cell RNA spiked in. Subset of the sample: FACS-sorted CD8+CD4-CCR7+CD45RA+ naive T cells. The receptors come from a human donor in good health. Some libraries in this study had Jurkat cell RNA spiked in.

The chain recombines TRBV27 with TRBJ2-3; no definite D call. Germline assignment: CDR1 MNHEY and CDR2 SMNVEV (reference sequence). The ends were cut back, 0 bases at V and 2 bases at J, with 15 bases in the middle. This CDR3 contains 17 residues. The CDR3 here is CASSLSPRPYPTDTQYF. The CDR3 nucleotides read TGTGCCAGCAGTTTATCTCCCCGGCCATACCCCACAGATACGCAGTATTTT.

This clonotype was detected only a few times. The rearrangement links TRBV7-9 to TRBJ2-7; D is tentatively TRBD1 or TRBD2 (5 bases each). This CDR3 is built from 14 residues. CDR1 SEHNR and CDR2 FQNEAQ come from the germline V gene (reference sequence). V lost 0 bases to trimming and J lost 2 bases, with 8 bases between them. CDR3 residues: CASSLAWDPYEQYF. The CDR3 nucleotides are TGTGCCAGCAGCTTAGCGTGGGACCCCTACGAGCAGTACTTC.

The chain has TRBV13 and TRBJ2-3; D is possibly TRBD2 (5 bases). Per germline, CDR1 PRHDT and CDR2 FYEKMQ (reference sequence). V gave up 2 bases and J gave up 1 base, with 13 bases separating them. The CDR3 contains 16 residues. The CDR3: CASSLLSVSGTDTQYF. CDR3 sequence (DNA): TGTGCCAGCAGCTTATTGTCTGTTAGCGGCACAGATACGCAGTATTTT.

About this clonotype itself: One end of the junction fails to match germline, which may point to a read error. The gene calls are TRBV27 and TRBJ1-4, with D unclear. The length of the CDR3 is 13 residues. Per the germline V gene, CDR1 is MNHEY and CDR2 is SMNVEV (reference sequence). CDR3 bases: TGTGCCGGCAGCTGGGATTTTAATGAAAAACTGTTTTTT. Its translation is CAGSWDFNEKLFF. Filled out from reference TRBV27 and TRBJ1-4, the complete variable domain reads EAQVTQNPRYLITVTGKKLTVTCSQNMNHEYMSWYRQDPGLGLRQIYYSMNVEVTDKGDVPEGYKVSRKEKRNFPLILESPSPNQTSLYFCAGSWDFNEKLFFGSGTQLSVL.

Details on this clonotype: At one end, the junction sequence differs from germline, possibly due to a read error. The rearrangement links TRBV12-3 or TRBV12-4 to TRBJ2-5; D tentatively fits TRBD1 or TRBD2 (5 bases each). CDR3 length: 15 residues. Written as DNA, the CDR3 is TGTGCCAGCAGTTTCGAATCCGGGACCCAAGAGGCCCAGTACTTC. Protein product: CASSFESGTQEAQYF.

Concerning this clonotype itself: A much larger clonotype is one base distant, so this may be a read error. The chain is built from TRBV20-1 and TRBJ2-7; 7 bases line up with TRBD1. CDR1 DFQATT and CDR2 SNEGSKA come from the germline V gene (reference sequence). V was clipped by 5 bases and J by 3 bases; unmatched bases: 13. The CDR3 spans 15 residues. Here the CDR3 DNA reads TGCAGTGCTGCCGCCGGGACAGTGGATTACTACGAGCAGTACTTC. It translates to CSAAAGTVDYYEQYF.

This clonotype was recorded many times. This rearrangement joins TRBV7-8 to TRBJ1-5; D unresolved. The length of the CDR3 is 13 residues. The V and J ends lost 1 base and 5 bases respectively, with 6 bases between them. Germline V lookup: CDR1 SGHVS, CDR2 FQNEAQ. The CDR3 loop is CASSLVSHQPQHF. The CDR3 DNA reads as TGTGCCAGCAGCTTAGTCAGTCATCAGCCCCAGCATTTT. The full variable domain, with the rest looked up from reference TRBV7-8 and TRBJ1-5, is GAGVSQSPRYKVAKRGQDVALRCDPISGHVSLFWYQQALGQGPEFLTYFQNEAQLDKSGLPSDRFFAERPEGSVSTLKIQRTQQEDSAVYLCASSLVSHQPQHFGDGTRLSIL.

Only a few counts were recorded for this clonotype. The chain couples TRBV24-1 to TRBJ2-1; 8 positions agree with TRBD2. The germline V gene has CDR1 KGHDR and CDR2 SFDVKD. The junction had 6 bases not matched to a gene; V was cut back by 1 base and J by 8 bases. The CDR3 is 15 residues long. The CDR3 nucleotides read TGTGCCACCAGTGATTTTAGGGGACTAGTAGATGAGCAGTTCTTC. Translation gives CATSDFRGLVDEQFF.

In regard to this clonotype: A much larger clone differs from this one at a single base, so this may be a read error. The V and J genes are TRBV6-1 and TRBJ1-1; weak D call: TRBD1 (5 bases). The V gene's germline CDR1 is MNHNS and CDR2 SASEGT. The CDR3 sequence is 15 residues long. V lost 5 bases, J lost 2 bases, and 15 bases lay in between. CDR3 region: CASSTWDRLNTEAFF. Here the CDR3 DNA reads TGTGCCAGCAGTACGTGGGACCGCCTAAACACTGAAGCTTTCTTT.

The chain is built from TRBV6-2 or TRBV6-3 and TRBJ1-6; D remains ambiguous. V was shortened by 2 bases and J by 3 bases, with 8 bases between the two germline ends. The CDR3 contains 15 residues. Germline-derived CDR1 and CDR2 are MNHEY and SVGEGT. This CDR3 is CASSYQGIYNSPLHF. For the CDR3, the DNA is TGTGCCAGCAGTTACCAAGGGATCTATAATTCACCCCTCCACTTT.

This clonotype came up many times. The rearrangement links TRBV7-6 to TRBJ2-3, with D possibly matching TRBD2 (5 bases). Germline V gene sequence: CDR1 SGHVS, CDR2 FNYEAQ. The CDR3 contains 17 residues. The V end lost 8 bases, the J end lost 0 bases, and 21 bases lay between the germline ends. CDR3 in DNA: TGTGCCAGCTCCCCGTCCCGGGGATACTCTAGCACAGATACGCAGTATTTT. Its protein product is CASSPSRGYSSTDTQYF.

The chain links TRBV19 to TRBJ2-2; D not certain. V was cut by 3 bases and J by 4 bases, with 15 bases left in between. The CDR3 has 16 residues. Looked up from germline, CDR1 is LNHDA and CDR2 is SQIVND (reference sequence). The DNA of the CDR3 is TGTGCCAGTAGTATCGAGTTCGGGTTTCCCACCGGGGAGCTGTTTTTT. This sequence encodes CASSIEFGFPTGELFF.

The chain joins TRBV6-2 or TRBV6-3 to TRBJ1-1; D gene ambiguous. Germline V gene data show CDR1 as MNHEY and CDR2 as SVGEGT. Trimming took off 5 bases at V and 1 base at J, with 11 bases between the two ends. The CDR3 covers 14 residues. CDR3 sequence reads: CASSPSSWNTEAFF. The DNA for the CDR3 is TGTGCCAGCAGTCCTTCGAGTTGGAACACTGAAGCTTTCTTT.

Remarks on this clonotype: Being one base from a much bigger clone, this may be a read error. This CDR3 fails to terminate in the conserved phenylalanine or tryptophan, so it likely reflects a read error. The CDR3 coding sequence is TGCGCCAGCAGCCAAGACTGGGAGACCCAGTACATC. It specifies CASSQDWETQYI. This chain connects TRBV4-1 to TRBJ2-5; the D is unclear. Germline V gene data show CDR1 as MGHRA and CDR2 as YSYEKL. This CDR3 region has 12 residues. Trimming removed 0 bases at V and 5 bases at J, with 4 bases between.

This chain links TRBV6-5 with TRBJ2-7; 7 bases match TRBD2. This CDR3 has 15 amino acids. CDR1 is MNHEY and CDR2 is SVGAGI in the germline V gene. J was trimmed by 4 bases and V by 7 bases; bases with no gene match: 13. CDR3 nucleotides: TGTGCCAGCACCTCCCCTCTTGCGGGAGAATACGAGCAGTACTTC. Translating it yields CASTSPLAGEYEQYF.

This clonotype showed up just a few times. The CDR3 nucleotides read TGCAGTGCTTTCGAGGGAGACCTCTACGAGCAGTACTTC. Translated, it gives CSAFEGDLYEQYF. V is TRBV20-1 and J is TRBJ2-7; tentative D call: TRBD2 (5 bases). V was shortened by 5 bases and J by 3 bases, with 14 bases between the two germline ends. The CDR3 consists of 13 residues. Per germline, CDR1 DFQATT and CDR2 SNEGSKA (reference sequence).

This clonotype was recorded at least ten times. The chain is built from TRBV9 and TRBJ1-2, with D maybe TRBD1 (5 bases). The CDR3 contains 15 residues. CDR1 is SGDLS, CDR2 YYNGEE, per germline. Trimming shortened V by 0 bases and J by 2 bases, and 11 bases separated the two germline ends. CDR3 protein: CASSVGSGPNYGYTF. DNA of the CDR3: TGTGCCAGCAGCGTAGGTTCAGGGCCCAACTATGGCTACACCTTC.

For this clonotype: A much larger clone is a single base away; this may be a read error. The chain has TRBV5-3 and TRBJ2-5; TRBD2 matches at 9 bases. TRBV5-3 is an open reading frame, and its role is uncertain. The CDR3 has 15 residues. The V gene end was trimmed by 8 bases and the J gene end by 5 bases; junction bases not matched to a gene: 13. Here the CDR3 reads CASNLGFSGSETQYF. The CDR3, as DNA: TGTGCCAGCAACTTAGGGTTTAGCGGGAGTGAGACCCAGTACTTC.

This clonotype occurred many times. The genes are TRBV5-5 and TRBJ1-5, with no clear D. V was shortened by 0 bases and J by 0 bases, with 7 bases between the two germline ends. In germline, CDR1 is SGHKS, CDR2 YYEKEE (reference sequence). This CDR3 is built from 15 residues. The CDR3 sequence is CASSLGTYSNQPQHF. The CDR3 DNA follows: TGTGCCAGCAGCTTGGGCACGTATAGCAATCAGCCCCAGCATTTT.

With respect to this clonotype: This sequence may be a read error, since a much larger clone differs from it by one base. The chain couples TRBV6-1 to TRBJ2-3; 7 positions match TRBD1. V lost 9 bases to trimming and J lost 1 base; unmatched junction nucleotides: 7. The germline V gene has CDR1 MNHNS and CDR2 SASEGT. The CDR3 is 14 amino acids. CDR3 region: CASMDRQGTDTQYF. The CDR3 DNA sequence: TGTGCCAGTATGGACAGGCAAGGCACAGATACGCAGTATTTT.

This clonotype was detected many times. This chain connects TRBV20-1 to TRBJ2-2, with 7 bases that match TRBD2. J was trimmed by 2 bases and V by 0 bases; bases with no gene match: 3. Germline V gene lookup returns CDR1 DFQATT and CDR2 SNEGSKA (reference sequence). The CDR3 length is 15 residues. The CDR3 loop is CSARDTGLNTGELFF. CDR3 bases: TGCAGTGCTAGAGATACGGGACTAAACACCGGGGAGCTGTTTTTT.

The rearrangement links TRBV4-3 to TRBJ2-1, with D perhaps TRBD2 (6 bases). Trimming shortened V by 2 bases and J by 4 bases, and 15 bases separated the two germline ends. The CDR3 is 16 amino acids. Germline CDR1 is LGHNA and CDR2 is YSLEER. CDR3 DNA: TGCGCCAGCAGCCAAACGACGGGACTGGAGTACAATGAGCAGTTCTTC. Encoded protein: CASSQTTGLEYNEQFF.

The table lists this clonotype with a few counts. The chain couples TRBV12-3 or TRBV12-4 to TRBJ2-5, with D perhaps matching TRBD1 (5 bases). CDR3 length equals 15 residues. With 2 bases removed from V and 0 bases from J, the gap between germline ends came to 10 bases. CDR3 residues: CASSLMGRDQETQYF. CDR3 coding DNA: TGTGCCAGCAGTTTAATGGGCAGGGACCAAGAGACCCAGTACTTC.

In its sample, this clonotype was seen a few times. The rearrangement links TRBV20-1 to TRBJ1-6; tentatively, D is TRBD1 (6 bases). Between the trimmed V and J ends, which lost 3 bases and 6 bases, there was a span of 9 bases. This CDR3 region has 13 residues. Germline CDR1 and CDR2: DFQATT and SNEGSKA (reference sequence). CDR3 nucleotides: TGCAGTGCTAGGAAGGGGGGTAATTCACCCCTCCACTTT. Its protein product is CSARKGGNSPLHF.

The table lists this clonotype with a few counts. The chain employs TRBV30 and TRBJ1-5; D is unclear. Trimming removed 2 bases from V and 5 bases from J, with 13 bases in between. The CDR3 has 14 residues. Germline V CDR1 and CDR2: GTSNPN, SVGIG (reference sequence). The CDR3 DNA follows: TGTGCCTGGAGTACCCTAGGAGGCGATCAGCCCCAGCATTTT. Translation gives CAWSTLGGDQPQHF. Full variable domain (missing parts from reference TRBV30 and TRBJ1-5): SQTIHQWPATLVQPVGSPLSLECTVEGTSNPNLYWYRQAAGRGLQLLFYSVGIGQISSEVPQNLSASRPQDRQFILSSKKLLLSDSGFYLCAWSTLGGDQPQHFGDGTRLSIL.

This clonotype turned up a few times. This likely comes from a read error, as the CDR3 has no conserved phenylalanine or tryptophan at its end. The genes are TRBV16 and TRBJ2-3, with D unclear. With 4 bases removed from V and 2 bases from J, the gap between germline ends came to 4 bases. This CDR3 region has 12 residues. The germline CDR1 and CDR2 sequences are KGHSY and FQNENV. CDR3 sequence reads: CASSRTTDTQYL. The CDR3 coding sequence is TGTGCCAGCAGCCGAACCACAGATACGCAGTATCTT.